This T cell receptor (beta chain) comes out of a study of blood T cell repertoires in COVID-19. Study context: Italy, Spain and the United States were the sources of the convalescent and acute COVID-19 samples.

Followed longitudinally, the Seattle patients had been enrolled during active infection. The CDR3 extends over 12 amino acids. V lost 3 bases to trimming and J lost 1 base, with 4 bases between them. CDR1 and CDR2 from the germline V gene are SEHNR and FQNEAQ (reference sequence). Original methodology: It was from reference gene primer amplification that nucleated cell counts were estimated. Sequencing used immunoSEQ multiplex PCR; TCRdb keeps in-frame clones, though not all of them. The V and J calls and clone size were taken over from that table, and D and trimming were inferred from the DNA. The sample consists of about 56,000 clones, about 91% of them appearing once.

The material sequenced was peripheral blood. This TCR came from a woman in her sixties or seventies with COVID-19, enrolled during active disease. V is TRBV7-9 and J is TRBJ2-7; D is unresolved. The CDR3 DNA reads as TGTGCCAGCAGCTTCCAGTCCTACGAGCAGTACTTC. Protein sequence: CASSFQSYEQYF.